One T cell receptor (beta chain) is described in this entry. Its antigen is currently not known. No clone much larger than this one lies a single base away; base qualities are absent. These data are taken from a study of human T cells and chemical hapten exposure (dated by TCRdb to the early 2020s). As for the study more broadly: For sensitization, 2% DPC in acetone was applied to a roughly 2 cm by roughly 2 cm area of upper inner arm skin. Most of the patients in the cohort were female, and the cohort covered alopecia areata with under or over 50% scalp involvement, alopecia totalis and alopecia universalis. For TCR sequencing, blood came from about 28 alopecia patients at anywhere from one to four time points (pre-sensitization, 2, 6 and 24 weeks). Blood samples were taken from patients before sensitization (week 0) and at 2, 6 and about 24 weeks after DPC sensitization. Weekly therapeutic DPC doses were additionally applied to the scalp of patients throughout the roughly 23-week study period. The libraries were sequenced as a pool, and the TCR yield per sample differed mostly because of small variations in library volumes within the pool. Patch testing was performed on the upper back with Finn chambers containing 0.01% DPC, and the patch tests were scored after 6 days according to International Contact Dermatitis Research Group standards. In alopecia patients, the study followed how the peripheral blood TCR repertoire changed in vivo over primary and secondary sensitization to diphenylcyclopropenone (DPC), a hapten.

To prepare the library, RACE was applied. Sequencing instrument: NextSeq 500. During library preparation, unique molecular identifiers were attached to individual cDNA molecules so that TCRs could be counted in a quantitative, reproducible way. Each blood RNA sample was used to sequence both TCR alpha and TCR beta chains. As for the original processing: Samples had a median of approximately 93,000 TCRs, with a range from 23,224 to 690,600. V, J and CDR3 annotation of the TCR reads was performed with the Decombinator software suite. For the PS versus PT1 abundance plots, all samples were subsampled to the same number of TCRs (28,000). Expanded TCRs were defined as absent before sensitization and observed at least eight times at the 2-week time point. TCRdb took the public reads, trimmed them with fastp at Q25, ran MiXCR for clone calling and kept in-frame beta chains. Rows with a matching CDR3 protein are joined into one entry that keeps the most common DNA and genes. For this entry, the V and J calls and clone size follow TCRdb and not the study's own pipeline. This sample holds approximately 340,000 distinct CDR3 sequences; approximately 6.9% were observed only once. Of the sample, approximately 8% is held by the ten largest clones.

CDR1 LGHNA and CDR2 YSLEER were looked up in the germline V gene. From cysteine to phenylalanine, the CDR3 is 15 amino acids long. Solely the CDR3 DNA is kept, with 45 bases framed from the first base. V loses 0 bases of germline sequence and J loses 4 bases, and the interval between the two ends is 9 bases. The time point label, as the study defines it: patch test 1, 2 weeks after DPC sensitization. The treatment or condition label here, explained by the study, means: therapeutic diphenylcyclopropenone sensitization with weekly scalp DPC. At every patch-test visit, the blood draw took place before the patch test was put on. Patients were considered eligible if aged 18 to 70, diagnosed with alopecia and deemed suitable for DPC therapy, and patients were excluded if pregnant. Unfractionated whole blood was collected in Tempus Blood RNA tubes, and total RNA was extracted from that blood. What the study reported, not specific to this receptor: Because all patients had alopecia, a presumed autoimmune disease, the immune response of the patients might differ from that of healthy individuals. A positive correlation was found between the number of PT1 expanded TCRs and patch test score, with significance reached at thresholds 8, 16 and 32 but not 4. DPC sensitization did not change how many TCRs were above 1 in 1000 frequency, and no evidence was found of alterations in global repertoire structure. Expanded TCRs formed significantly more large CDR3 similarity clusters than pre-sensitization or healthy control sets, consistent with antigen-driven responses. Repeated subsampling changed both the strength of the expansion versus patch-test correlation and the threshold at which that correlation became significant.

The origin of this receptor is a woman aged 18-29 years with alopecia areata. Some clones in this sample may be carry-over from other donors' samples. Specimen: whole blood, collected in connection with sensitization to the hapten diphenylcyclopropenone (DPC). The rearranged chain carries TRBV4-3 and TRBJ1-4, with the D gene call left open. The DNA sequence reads TGCGCCAGCAGCCAAGAACCCAGGTATAATGAAAAACTGTTTTTT. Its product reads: CASSQEPRYNEKLFF.